Below are 20 T cell receptor beta chains sequenced from a single sample in a study of CD8 T cells in ankylosing spondylitis. Whole-study results and caveats: A TCR beta motif made of several highly homologous variants seemed typical of ankylosing spondylitis blood.

These TCRs' antigens remain unknown. TCRdb reprocessed the 5' RACE reads via MiXCR and lists one record per CDR3 protein. The top ten clones hold about 42% of a sample with 200,000 to 250,000 distinct CDR3 sequences, approximately 16% of them seen once. The sample taken for sequencing was blood, either unsorted or a sorted T cell fraction (not recorded which). The source is a male donor with ankylosing spondylitis.

The chain links TRBV27 to TRBJ1-1; tentatively, D is TRBD1 (6 bases). Germline values: CDR1 MNHEY, CDR2 SMNVEV (reference sequence). Trimming took off 2 bases at V and 1 base at J, with 11 bases between the two ends. This CDR3 is 15 amino acids long. The CDR3 sequence is CASSLGGSRNTEAFF. The CDR3 region has the DNA TGTGCCAGCAGTTTAGGGGGCTCAAGGAACACTGAAGCTTTCTTT.

A note on this clonotype: A read error is possible here, since a much larger clone lies one base away. V gene TRBV29-1 combines with J gene TRBJ2-1; TRBD1 agrees at 8 bases. The CDR3 has 14 residues. Trimming removed 5 bases from V and 8 bases from J; junction bases left unmatched: 11. Germline V CDR1 and CDR2: SQVTM, ANQGSEA. CDR3 bases: TGCAGCGTTCCGGACAGGGACCTCTTGTATGAGCAGTTCTTC. Translated: CSVPDRDLLYEQFF.

J is TRBJ2-1 and V is TRBV21-1; TRBD1 reflects the table's D call only, with no check against the DNA. TRBV21-1 constitutes a pseudogene. CDR3 length equals 14 residues. The CDR3 DNA reads as TGTGCCAACCGGGGGACGGCCTCCTACAATGAGCAGTTCTTC. This sequence encodes CANRGTASYNEQFF.

A few counts support this clonotype. The chain couples TRBV7-9 to TRBJ2-1; D unresolved. Per the germline V gene, CDR1 is SEHNR and CDR2 is FQNEAQ (reference sequence). V gave up 5 bases and J gave up 6 bases, with 17 bases separating them. This CDR3 is built from 15 residues. This CDR3 is CASSPSALRSNEQFF. The CDR3 DNA sequence: TGTGCCAGCAGCCCATCCGCGCTTCGTTCCAATGAGCAGTTCTTC.

The chain joins TRBV7-9 to TRBJ2-3, with a possible D match to TRBD1 (6 bases). V was trimmed by 7 bases and J by 1 base, leaving 15 bases between them. CDR1 is SEHNR, CDR2 FQNEAQ, per germline (reference sequence). CDR3 length: 15 amino acids. The CDR3, as DNA: TGTGCCAGCACCACGTGGGGGCTAGGCACAGATACGCAGTATTTT. This encodes CASTTWGLGTDTQYF.

This clonotype was seen more than once but under ten times. The chain joins TRBV7-9 to TRBJ2-5; D is perhaps TRBD2 (6 bases). The length of the CDR3 is 15 residues. Trimming removed 5 bases at V and 9 bases at J, with 22 bases between. CDR1 SEHNR and CDR2 FQNEAQ come from the germline V gene (reference sequence). CDR3 sequence reads: CASSPMGDFFEAQYF. CDR3 sequence (DNA): TGTGCCAGCAGCCCAATGGGGGACTTTTTTGAGGCCCAGTACTTC.

This clonotype showed up just a few times. This chain connects TRBV7-9 to TRBJ1-1, with 8 bases lining up with TRBD1. Germline assignment: CDR1 SEHNR and CDR2 FQNEAQ (reference sequence). The CDR3 has 15 residues. Trimming cost V 5 bases and J 3 bases; bases outside gene matches: 8. CDR3 in amino acids: CASSTPGTGDTEAFF. Written as DNA, the CDR3 is TGTGCCAGCAGCACCCCCGGGACAGGAGACACTGAAGCTTTCTTT.

A few counts support this clonotype. The J gene is TRBJ2-7, the V gene TRBV20-1; D call uncertain. V dropped 2 bases and J dropped 0 bases, with 8 bases sitting between them. Germline V gene data show CDR1 as DFQATT and CDR2 as SNEGSKA (reference sequence). There are 13 residues in the CDR3. The CDR3 spells CSARPVLSYEQYF. The CDR3 region has the DNA TGCAGTGCTAGACCGGTGCTCTCCTACGAGCAGTACTTC.

This chain connects TRBV6-1 to TRBJ1-4, with D hard to call. The V gene's germline CDR1 is MNHNS and CDR2 SASEGT. Trimming removed 2 bases from V and 8 bases from J, with 15 bases in between. The CDR3 has 15 amino acids. The CDR3 coding sequence is TGTGCCAGCAGTGAATCGCCCGCAATGGGCGAAAAACTGTTTTTT. Translation gives CASSESPAMGEKLFF.

This clonotype was counted a few times. The J gene is TRBJ2-7, the V gene TRBV2, with TRBD2 as a possible D gene (6 bases). Germline V lookup: CDR1 SNHLY, CDR2 FYNNEI. V gave up 8 bases and J gave up 3 bases, with 17 bases separating them. CDR3 length: 14 residues. The CDR3 reads CASGVMREGYEQYF. CDR3 nucleotides: TGTGCCAGCGGCGTTATGCGGGAAGGCTACGAGCAGTACTTC.

There are a few counts of this clonotype. V usage is TRBV29-1 and J usage is TRBJ2-7, with TRBD2 identical over 10 bases. CDR1 is SQVTM and CDR2 is ANQGSEA in the germline V gene. J was trimmed by 1 base and V by 6 bases; bases with no gene match: 6. The CDR3 spans 14 residues. CDR3 protein: CSVSGGAKSYEQYF. In nucleotides, the CDR3 is TGCAGCGTGAGCGGGGGGGCCAAATCCTACGAGCAGTACTTC.

This chain joins TRBV6-5 and TRBJ2-3; D may be TRBD1 or TRBD2 (5 bases each). There are 11 residues in the CDR3. The V and J ends lost 4 bases and 14 bases respectively, with 13 bases between them. Germline V gene data show CDR1 as MNHEY and CDR2 as SVGAGI. CDR3 nucleotides: TGTGCCAGCAGTTCAGCGGCCCAGGGGTATTTT. Residues: CASSSAAQGYF.

This clonotype was seen more than once but under ten times. The rearrangement joins TRBV19 to TRBJ1-4; TRBD1 might be the D (5 bases). Germline lookup yields CDR1 LNHDA and CDR2 SQIVND (reference sequence). V was clipped by 5 bases and J by 12 bases, with 22 bases between them. The CDR3 is 15 residues long. The CDR3 DNA sequence: TGTGCCAGTAGTCTCGGTTGGAACGTCGGGGGAGAACTGTTTTTT. Its translation is CASSLGWNVGGELFF.

The chain has TRBV4-1 and TRBJ1-4; no reliable D call. V lost 0 bases and J 5 bases, leaving 13 bases between the germline ends. The germline gives CDR1 MGHRA, CDR2 YSYEKL. The CDR3 length is 16 residues. CDR3 nucleotide sequence: TGCGCCAGCAGCCAAGATAGGAGGCAGTTAAATGAAAAACTGTTTTTT. This encodes CASSQDRRQLNEKLFF.

The V gene is TRBV27, the J gene TRBJ2-1; 8 bases agree with TRBD2. V dropped 3 bases and J dropped 7; count of bases not matched to a gene: 11. This CDR3 comprises 16 residues. CDR1 and CDR2 (germline): MNHEY, SMNVEV (reference sequence). CDR3 in DNA: TGTGCCAGCAGTTTGTCTCGGACGGGGGGGAGGAATGAGCAGTTCTTC. Its protein is CASSLSRTGGRNEQFF.

This clonotype has only a few counts. The chain has TRBV20-1 and TRBJ1-2; weak D call: TRBD1 (5 bases). Germline V gene lookup returns CDR1 DFQATT and CDR2 SNEGSKA (reference sequence). The CDR3 spans 13 residues. V was shortened by 6 bases and J by 10 bases, with 21 bases between the two germline ends. The CDR3 spells CSAKEAGTINYTF. CDR3 coding DNA: TGCAGTGCAAAAGAAGCCGGGACTATCAACTACACCTTC.

This sequence joins TRBV4-2 and TRBJ2-3, with D hard to call. CDR1 is LGHNA, CDR2 YNFKEQ, per germline. The CDR3 consists of 15 residues. Trimming pared 0 bases from V and 4 bases from J, leaving 11 bases between. Here the CDR3 reads CASSQEMGLADTQYF. As DNA, the CDR3 is TGTGCCAGCAGCCAAGAAATGGGTCTGGCAGATACGCAGTATTTT.

This clonotype was seen a handful of times. This chain joins TRBV7-2 and TRBJ2-3, with D unclear. Germline V lookup: CDR1 SGHTA, CDR2 FQGNSA. The V end was cut by 8 bases, the J end by 2 bases, with 11 bases between. The CDR3 length is 13 residues. CDR3 DNA sequence: TGTGCCAGCGCCGGTGGGGACACAGATACGCAGTATTTT. The encoded protein is CASAGGDTDTQYF. The full variable domain, rest sourced from reference TRBV7-2 and TRBJ2-3, is GAGVSQSPSNKVTEKGKDVELRCDPISGHTALYWYRQSLGQGLEFLIYFQGNSAPDKSGLPSDRFSAERTGGSVSTLTIQRTQQEDSAVYLCASAGGDTDTQYFGPGTRLTVL.

This chain connects TRBV7-3 to TRBJ2-3; 8 positions agree with TRBD1. V was pared by 5 bases and J by 2 bases, with 9 bases of the junction left unmatched. The CDR3 consists of 16 residues. From germline, CDR1 is SGHTA and CDR2 FQGTGA. The CDR3 DNA is TGTGCCAGCAGCATGGGACAGGACCTTCTCACAGATACGCAGTATTTT. As protein: CASSMGQDLLTDTQYF.

CDR3 in amino acids: CASSGTDQETQYF. In DNA form, the CDR3 reads TGTGCCAGCAGTGGGACAGATCAAGAGACCCAGTACTTC. This chain links TRBV28 with TRBJ2-5; 7 bases match TRBD1. V was pared by 5 bases and J by 2 bases, with 2 bases of the junction left unmatched. Germline lookup yields CDR1 MDHEN and CDR2 SYDVKM. This CDR3 is built from 13 residues.